The present entry profiles one TCR beta chain with its context. Its antigen is unknown. Use of 60 Vbeta and 13 Jbeta primers characterized the PCR. Clones were read by immunoSEQ multiplex PCR, and TCRdb kept only the in-frame ones, dropping some. The table includes some 200,000 clones, over 80% detected once. This sample stems from a study of cytomegalovirus exposure and HLA in healthy donors. Study-wide findings and caveats: The authors considered a cluster of highly shared sequence variants likely to be a sequencing artifact.

This clonotype was obtained from a boy aged 2 to 10 in good health and CMV-seronegative. Sequencing input: PBMCs.

The CDR3 region is CASSQDGQGYEQYF. The CDR3 DNA reads TGCGCCAGCAGCCAAGATGGTCAGGGGTACGAGCAGTACTTC. The chain couples TRBV4-1 to TRBJ2-5; the D gene is possibly TRBD1 (6 bases). The J call may not be correct, given that the DNA end is closer to TRBJ2-7. Germline loops: CDR1 MGHRA, CDR2 YSYEKL. This CDR3 has 14 amino acids.